A selection of T cell receptor beta chains follows, all from one sample in a study of PD-L1 blockade in urothelial cancer. Clones were read by immunoSEQ multiplex PCR, and TCRdb kept only the in-frame ones, dropping some. Among some 56,000 clones, roughly 82% were seen once, and the ten largest hold over 1%. Here the sequenced sample was PBMCs, taken around atezolizumab (anti-PD-L1) treatment. These receptors all come from a man aged 50 to 59 with urothelial cancer. CDR3s include the opening cysteine and the closing phenylalanine or tryptophan. Each record gives: D gene, J gene, clone size, V gene, CDR3 protein, CDR3 DNA. A D gene is named only where the DNA matches it firmly. Size is stated for part of the rows, as once, few or many counts, or as a class when the clone is expanded.

.	TRBJ2-5	.	TRBV27	CASSFASQETQYF	TGTGCCAGCAGTTTCGCGTCCCAAGAGACCCAGTACTTC
.	TRBJ2-2	.	TRBV27	CASSRGRTGELFF	TGTGCCAGCAGTAGGGGAAGAACCGGGGAGCTGTTTTTT
TRBD1	TRBJ1-5	.	TRBV5-1	CASSWTGESNQPQHF	TGCGCCAGCAGCTGGACAGGGGAGAGCAATCAGCCCCAGCATTTT
TRBD1	TRBJ2-1	.	TRBV5-1	CASSSGTGVNEQFF	TGCGCCAGCAGCTCTGGGACAGGGGTAAATGAGCAGTTCTTC
.	TRBJ2-1	.	TRBV27	CASSFIRGLANEQFF	TGTGCCAGCAGTTTTATTAGGGGACTGGCAAATGAGCAGTTCTTC
TRBD1	TRBJ2-7	.	TRBV2	CASSETVRGSYEQYF	TGTGCCAGCAGTGAGACGGTCAGGGGGTCCTACGAGCAGTACTTC
.	TRBJ1-1	.	TRBV27	CASSLRGGRTEAFF	TGTGCCAGCAGCCTTCGGGGGGGGCGCACTGAAGCTTTCTTT
.	TRBJ1-5	.	TRBV6-1	CASSGGNQPQHF	TGTGCCAGCAGTGGAGGAAATCAGCCCCAGCATTTT
.	TRBJ2-1	.	TRBV7-9	CASSRAIGSPNEQFF	TGTGCCAGCAGTCGAGCGATTGGGTCTCCCAATGAGCAGTTCTTC
.	TRBJ1-6	.	TRBV6-5	CASSYARGRDSPLHF	TGTGCCAGCAGTTACGCTCGGGGGAGGGACTCACCCCTCCACTTT
TRBD1	TRBJ2-7	.	TRBV6-1	CASRTGGTYEQYF	TGTGCCTCTAGGACAGGGGGCACCTACGAGCAGTACTTC
.	TRBJ1-2	.	TRBV6-6	CASSYSVSVDGYTF	TGTGCCAGCAGTTACTCGGTCAGCGTGGATGGCTACACCTTC
.	TRBJ2-1	.	TRBV25-1	CASGRGGGYNEQFF	TGTGCCAGTGGGCGGGGAGGAGGCTACAATGAGCAGTTCTTC
.	TRBJ2-7	few	TRBV7-9	CASSERSTVYEQYF	TGTGCCAGCAGCGAAAGGTCAACAGTCTACGAGCAGTACTTC
.	TRBJ2-3	.	TRBV11-2	CASSPRPPPDTQYF	TGTGCCAGCAGTCCCAGGCCCCCACCGGATACGCAGTATTTT
TRBD2	TRBJ2-7	once	TRBV2	CASRGTSGVYEQYF	TGTGCCAGCAGAGGGACTAGCGGAGTCTACGAGCAGTACTTC
.	TRBJ2-2	.	TRBV19	CASSISKNTGELFF	TGTGCCAGTAGTATTTCCAAGAACACCGGGGAGCTGTTTTTT
.	TRBJ1-5	.	TRBV5-8	CASSLAFQPQHF	TGTGCCAGCAGCCTAGCGTTTCAGCCCCAGCATTTT
TRBD2	TRBJ2-1	.	TRBV19	CASSMSLSGLAGGIEQFF	TGTGCCAGTAGTATGAGTCTATCGGGACTAGCGGGAGGCATTGAGCAGTTCTTC
TRBD1	TRBJ2-5	.	TRBV7-6	CASSLRTGGETQYF	TGTGCCAGCAGCCTCCGGACAGGGGGGGAGACCCAGTACTTC
TRBD2	TRBJ2-3	once	TRBV4-2	CASSQGVAGAHTDTQYF	TGTGCCAGCAGCCAAGGGGTAGCGGGGGCCCACACAGATACGCAGTATTTT
TRBD1	TRBJ1-5	.	TRBV27	CASSPQGVNQPQHF	TGTGCCAGCAGCCCACAGGGGGTTAATCAGCCCCAGCATTTT
.	TRBJ1-2	.	TRBV6-4	CASSPSGGYRYGYTF	TGTGCCAGCAGCCCTTCGGGAGGGTATCGATATGGCTACACCTTC
.	TRBJ1-3	.	TRBV18	CASSSRTRSGNTIYF	TGTGCCAGCTCCAGTAGGACACGCTCTGGAAACACCATATATTTT
TRBD2	TRBJ2-5	.	TRBV11-2	CASSLGLAGPQETQYF	TGTGCCAGCAGCTTAGGTCTAGCGGGACCCCAAGAGACCCAGTACTTC
TRBD2	TRBJ2-3	.	TRBV4-3	CASSRVSPGTSLLDTQYF	TGCGCCAGCAGCCGCGTATCCCCCGGGACTAGCTTGCTGGATACGCAGTATTTT
TRBD1	TRBJ2-7	.	TRBV19	CASSIDGRTGSSYEQYF	TGTGCCAGTAGTATAGATGGACGGACAGGGAGCTCCTACGAGCAGTACTTC